This T cell receptor beta chain was sequenced during a study of CD8+CD57+ T cells in acquired aplastic anemia (dated by TCRdb to between 2017 and 2018). For context, the study as a whole: DNA extracted from sorted CD4+ and CD8+ cells had a mean of around 3 ug, with a range of roughly 0.2 to 27.4 ug. CD8+CD57+ expansion was defined as frequency above the mean frequency observed in healthy subjects.

Overall results and qualifications from the work: Roughly 30 CD8+ CDR3 sequences were shared between patients and controls but appeared highly expressed in patients and within their immunodominant clones. No significant difference in CD8+ Simpson's diversity was found between patients and healthy controls (P=0.060).

Genomic DNA was used as template for profiling of TCR beta VDJ combinations and CDR3 sequences. An Illumina HiSeq 2000 was the platform used for TCR repertoire sequencing. The authors processed their data as follows. TRBV/TRBJ rearrangement plots, CDR3 size and DJ length profiles, and Simpson's diversity index were used to assess repertoires. The immunodominant clone was defined as the most abundant DNA sequence in deep sequencing data. CDR3 amino acid sequences were screened for sharing across subjects and were compared with published repertoires and the VDJdb database. TCRdb took the public reads, trimmed them with fastp at Q25, ran MiXCR for clone calling and kept in-frame beta chains. Rows are combined by CDR3 protein, so each entry shows the most common genes and DNA. The V and J calls were determined by TCRdb, not by the authors. The table for this sample lists about 260,000 distinct CDR3 sequences; roughly 82% of them were counted only once. 35% to 50% of the sample belongs to the ten largest clones.

Patients chosen for sequencing had shown expansion of CD8+CD57+ cells by flow cytometry. Severe acquired aplastic anemia was diagnosed in all patients according to International Study of Aplastic Anemia and Agranulocytosis and Camitta criteria. No therapy had been received by the patients at the time of blood sampling. The study deep-sequenced TCR repertoires of sorted CD4+ and CD8+ blood T cells from severe aplastic anemia patients and healthy subjects. Patients were enrolled under clinicaltrials.gov protocols 00001620, 01623167, 00001397, 00071045, 00081523 and 00961064 in the USA. Ficoll-Paque density gradient centrifugation was used to isolate peripheral blood mononuclear cells. CD4+ and CD8+ T cells were sorted by FACS or magnetic beads before DNA extraction. This clonotype was observed a few times. Its antigen is still unknown. The germline gene is not matched at one end of the junction; a read error may be the cause.

CDR1 SNHLY and CDR2 FYNNEI were looked up in the germline V gene. From the cysteine through the phenylalanine, the CDR3 covers 13 amino acids. The entry retains the CDR3 DNA only, 39 bases that are in frame from base 1. The sequenced sample consisted of sorted CD4+, CD8+, or CD8+CD57+ T cells (not recorded which) from PBMCs. This clonotype originated in a human donor with aplastic anemia. The chain couples TRBV2 to TRBJ2-3; the D gene is tentatively TRBD1 or TRBD2, each matching 7 bases. The CDR3 sequence is CASSAAGGETQYF. DNA sequence: TGTGCCAGCAGTGCAGCAGGGGGGGAGACGCAGTACTTT.